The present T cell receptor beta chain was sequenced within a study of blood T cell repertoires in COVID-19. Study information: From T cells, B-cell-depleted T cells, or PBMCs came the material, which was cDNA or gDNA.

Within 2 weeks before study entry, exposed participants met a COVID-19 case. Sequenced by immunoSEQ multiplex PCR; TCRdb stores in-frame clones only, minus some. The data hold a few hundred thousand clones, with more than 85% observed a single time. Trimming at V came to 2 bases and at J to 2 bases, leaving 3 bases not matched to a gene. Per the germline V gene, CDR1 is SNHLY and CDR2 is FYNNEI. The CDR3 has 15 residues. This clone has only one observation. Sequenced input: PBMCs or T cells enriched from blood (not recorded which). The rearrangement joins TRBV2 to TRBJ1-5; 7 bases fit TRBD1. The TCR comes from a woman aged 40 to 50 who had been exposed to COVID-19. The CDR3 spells CASSENRGGNQPQHF. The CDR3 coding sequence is TGTGCCAGCAGTGAAAACAGGGGAGGCAATCAGCCCCAGCATTTT. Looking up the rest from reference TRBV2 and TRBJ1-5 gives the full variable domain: EPEVTQTPSHQVTQMGQEVILRCVPISNHLYFYWYRQILGQKVEFLVSFYNNEISEKSEIFDDQFSVERPDGSNFTLKIRSTKLEDSAMYFCASSENRGGNQPQHFGDGTRLSIL.